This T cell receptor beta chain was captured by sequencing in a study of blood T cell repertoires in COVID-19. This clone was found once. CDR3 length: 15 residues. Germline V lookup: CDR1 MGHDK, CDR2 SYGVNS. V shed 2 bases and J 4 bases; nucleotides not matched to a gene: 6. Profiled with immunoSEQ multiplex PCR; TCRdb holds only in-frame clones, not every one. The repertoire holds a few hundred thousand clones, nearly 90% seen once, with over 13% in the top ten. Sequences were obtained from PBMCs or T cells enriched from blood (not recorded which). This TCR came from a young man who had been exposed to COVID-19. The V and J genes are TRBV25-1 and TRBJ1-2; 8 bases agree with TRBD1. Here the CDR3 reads CASSEQGAPSYGYTF. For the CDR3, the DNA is TGTGCCAGCAGTGAACAGGGGGCGCCGAGCTATGGCTACACCTTC.